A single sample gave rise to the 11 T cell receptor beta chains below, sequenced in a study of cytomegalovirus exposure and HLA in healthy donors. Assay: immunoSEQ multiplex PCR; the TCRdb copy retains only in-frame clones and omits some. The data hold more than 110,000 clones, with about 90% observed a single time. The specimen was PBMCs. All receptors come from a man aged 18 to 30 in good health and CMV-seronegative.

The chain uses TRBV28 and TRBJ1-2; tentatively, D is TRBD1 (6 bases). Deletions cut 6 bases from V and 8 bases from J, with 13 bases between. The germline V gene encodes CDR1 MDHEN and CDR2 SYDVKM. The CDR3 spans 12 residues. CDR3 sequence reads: CASRSGESGYTF. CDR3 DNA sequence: TGTGCCAGCAGGTCAGGGGAGTCGGGCTACACCTTC.

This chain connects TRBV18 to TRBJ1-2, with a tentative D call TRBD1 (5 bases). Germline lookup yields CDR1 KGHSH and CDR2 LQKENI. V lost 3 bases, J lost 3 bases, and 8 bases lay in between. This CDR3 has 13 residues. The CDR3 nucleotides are TGTGCCAGCTCACCGGAGGGACACTATGGCTACACCTTC. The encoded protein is CASSPEGHYGYTF. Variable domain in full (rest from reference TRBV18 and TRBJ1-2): NAGVMQNPRHLVRRRGQEARLRCSPMKGHSHVYWYRQLPEEGLKFMVYLQKENIIDESGMPKERFSAEFPKEGPSILRIQQVVRGDSAAYFCASSPEGHYGYTFGSGTRLTVV.

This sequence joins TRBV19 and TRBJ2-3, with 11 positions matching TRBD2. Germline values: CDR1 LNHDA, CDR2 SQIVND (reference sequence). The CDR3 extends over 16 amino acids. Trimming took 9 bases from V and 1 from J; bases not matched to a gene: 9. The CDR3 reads CASRTSGSRGTDTQYF. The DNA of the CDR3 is TGTGCCAGCCGAACTAGCGGGAGTCGTGGCACAGATACGCAGTATTTT.

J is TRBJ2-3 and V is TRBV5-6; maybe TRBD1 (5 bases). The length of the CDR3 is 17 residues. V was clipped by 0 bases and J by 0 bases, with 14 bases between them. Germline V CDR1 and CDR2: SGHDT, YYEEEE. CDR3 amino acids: CASSLDLGATSTDTQYF. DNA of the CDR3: TGTGCCAGCAGCTTGGATTTAGGGGCGACTAGCACAGATACGCAGTATTTT. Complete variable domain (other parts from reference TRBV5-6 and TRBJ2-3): DAGVTQSPTHLIKTRGQQVTLRCSPKSGHDTVSWYQQALGQGPQFIFQYYEEEERQRGNFPDRFSGHQFPNYSSELNVNALLLGDSALYLCASSLDLGATSTDTQYFGPGTRLTVL.

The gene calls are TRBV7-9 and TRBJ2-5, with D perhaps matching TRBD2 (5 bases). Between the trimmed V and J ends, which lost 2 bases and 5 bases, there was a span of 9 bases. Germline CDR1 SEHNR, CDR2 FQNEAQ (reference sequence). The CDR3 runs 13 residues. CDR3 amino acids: CASSLRRLETQYF. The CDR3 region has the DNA TGTGCCAGCAGCTTAAGGAGGTTGGAGACCCAGTACTTC.

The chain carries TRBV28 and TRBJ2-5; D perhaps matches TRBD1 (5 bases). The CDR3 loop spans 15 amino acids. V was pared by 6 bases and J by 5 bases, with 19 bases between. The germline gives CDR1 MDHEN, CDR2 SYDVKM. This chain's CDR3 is CASSYPVQGPETQYF. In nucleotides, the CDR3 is TGTGCCAGCAGCTACCCCGTTCAGGGCCCGGAGACCCAGTACTTC. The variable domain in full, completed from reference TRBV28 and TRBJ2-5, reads DVKVTQSSRYLVKRTGEKVFLECVQDMDHENMFWYRQDPGLGLRLIYFSYDVKMKEKGDIPEGYSVSREKKERFSLILESASTNQTSMYLCASSYPVQGPETQYFGPGTRLLVL.

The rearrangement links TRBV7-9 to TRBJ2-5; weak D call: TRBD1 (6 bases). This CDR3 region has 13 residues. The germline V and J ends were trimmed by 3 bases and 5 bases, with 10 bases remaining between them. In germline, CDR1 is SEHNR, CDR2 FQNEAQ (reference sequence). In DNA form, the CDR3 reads TGTGCCAGCAGCTTTGACAGGACTGAGACCCAGTACTTC. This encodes CASSFDRTETQYF.

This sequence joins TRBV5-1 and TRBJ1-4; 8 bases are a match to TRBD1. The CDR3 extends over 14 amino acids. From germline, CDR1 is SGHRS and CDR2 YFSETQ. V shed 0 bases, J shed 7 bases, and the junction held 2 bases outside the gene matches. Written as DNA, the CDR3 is TGCGCCAGCAGCTTGGGGACAGGGCTTGAAAAACTGTTTTTT. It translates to CASSLGTGLEKLFF.

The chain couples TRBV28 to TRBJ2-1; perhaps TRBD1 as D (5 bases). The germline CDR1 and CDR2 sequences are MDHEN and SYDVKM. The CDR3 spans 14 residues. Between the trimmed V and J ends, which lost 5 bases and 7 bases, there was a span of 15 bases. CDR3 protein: CASSMAQGRNEQFF. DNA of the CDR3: TGTGCCAGCAGTATGGCTCAGGGCCGTAATGAGCAGTTCTTC.

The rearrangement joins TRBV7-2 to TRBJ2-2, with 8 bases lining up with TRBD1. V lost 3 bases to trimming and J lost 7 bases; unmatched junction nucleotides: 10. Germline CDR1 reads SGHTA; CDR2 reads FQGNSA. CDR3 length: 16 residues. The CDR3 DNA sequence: TGTGCCAGCAGCTTTTCGCAGGGGGCGTATAACGGGGAGCTGTTTTTT. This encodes CASSFSQGAYNGELFF.

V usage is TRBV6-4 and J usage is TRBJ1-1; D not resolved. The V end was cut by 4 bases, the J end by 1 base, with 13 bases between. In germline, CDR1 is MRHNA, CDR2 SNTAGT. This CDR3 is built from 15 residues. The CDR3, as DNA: TGTGCCAGCAGTGTATCCGGGTTCGGGAACACTGAAGCTTTCTTT. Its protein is CASSVSGFGNTEAFF.